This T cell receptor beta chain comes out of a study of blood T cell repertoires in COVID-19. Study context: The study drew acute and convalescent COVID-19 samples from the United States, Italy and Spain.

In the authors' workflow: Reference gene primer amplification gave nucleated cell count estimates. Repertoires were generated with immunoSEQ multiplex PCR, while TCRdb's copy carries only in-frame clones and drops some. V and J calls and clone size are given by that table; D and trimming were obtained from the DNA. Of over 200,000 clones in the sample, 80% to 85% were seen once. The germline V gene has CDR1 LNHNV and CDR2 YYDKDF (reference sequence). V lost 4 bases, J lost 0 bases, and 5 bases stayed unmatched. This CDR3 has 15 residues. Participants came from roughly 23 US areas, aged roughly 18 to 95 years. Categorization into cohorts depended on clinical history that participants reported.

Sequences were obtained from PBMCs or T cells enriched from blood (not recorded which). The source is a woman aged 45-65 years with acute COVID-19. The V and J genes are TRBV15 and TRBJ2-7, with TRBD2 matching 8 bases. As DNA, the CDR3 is TGTGCCACCAGCACCCCAAGCGGGAGCTCCTACGAGCAGTACTTC. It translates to CATSTPSGSSYEQYF.